This TCR beta chain came from a study of blood T cell repertoires in COVID-19. Study overall: The United States, Italy and Spain were the sources of the acute and convalescent COVID-19 samples. T cells, B-cell-depleted T cells, or PBMCs provided the cDNA or gDNA that served as material.

V was trimmed by 0 bases and J by 5 bases, leaving 10 bases between them. The CDR3 length is 14 residues. Germline values: CDR1 MNHNS, CDR2 SASEGT. Authors' methods: Nucleated cell number was recorded as an estimate derived from reference gene primer amplification. TCRdb's copy holds only in-frame clones and misses some; the assay was immunoSEQ multiplex PCR. The V and J calls and clone size were taken over from that table, and D and trimming were inferred from the DNA. The repertoire holds about 160,000 clones, roughly 83% seen once, with less than 3.5% in the top ten. Sequences were obtained from peripheral blood. This chain connects TRBV6-1 to TRBJ1-2; no clear D. This TCR derives from an older woman with acute or convalescent COVID-19. DNA for the CDR3: TGTGCCAGCAGTGAAGCTTGGCAGAATTATGGCTACACCTTC. Encoded protein: CASSEAWQNYGYTF.